This paragraph covers one TCR beta chain sequence. Its specificity is not known. Sequencing libraries for TCR beta were prepared with iRepertoire HTBI primers and Arm-PCR of CDR3 regions. Authors' processing steps: Looking across samples, the authors found roughly 58 TRBV and some 13 TRBJ segments. TCRdb processed the multiplex PCR reads anew with MiXCR; each CDR3 protein has one entry. TCRdb's processing, not the authors', yielded these V and J calls. Here the sample spans approximately 560,000 distinct CDR3 sequences, about 16% being singletons. Time point specified: newly diagnosed GD, antithyroid drugs for less than 3 months. From PBMCs, RNA was extracted and then used to make the TCR library. The data originate from a study of regulatory T cells in long-lasting Graves disease. Study-wide findings and caveats: Study was limited to peripheral blood, excluding thyroid tissue.

CDR3 length: 15 amino acids. V lost 8 bases, J lost 2 bases, and 17 bases lay in between. CDR1 and CDR2 from the germline V gene are PRHDT and FYEKMQ (reference sequence). These data also formed part of another study, on T cells in Graves' hyperthyroidism and ophthalmopathy. Turning to that study: The HTBI primer set was used in a first-round RT-PCR of the TCR CDR3. Blood also carried most thyroid clonotypes expanded above 0.001.

The sequencing here drew on peripheral blood mononuclear cells (PBMCs), taken at new diagnosis, from a patient treated with antithyroid drugs. The receptor's source is a man in his late teens or twenties with Graves disease. This rearrangement joins TRBV13 to TRBJ2-3, with D tentatively TRBD1 or TRBD2 (6 bases each). CDR3 bases: TGTGCCAGCGTTAAGGGGGGCCTTCCCACAGATACGCAGTATTTT. Translated, it gives CASVKGGLPTDTQYF.